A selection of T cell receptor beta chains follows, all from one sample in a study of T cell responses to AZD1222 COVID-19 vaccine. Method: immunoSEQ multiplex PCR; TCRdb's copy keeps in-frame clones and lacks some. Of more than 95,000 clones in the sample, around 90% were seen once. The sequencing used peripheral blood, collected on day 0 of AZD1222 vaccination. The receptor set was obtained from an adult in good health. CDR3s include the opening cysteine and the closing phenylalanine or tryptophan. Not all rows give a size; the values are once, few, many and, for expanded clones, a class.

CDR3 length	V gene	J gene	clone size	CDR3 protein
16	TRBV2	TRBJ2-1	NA	CASSDATGSAYNEQFF
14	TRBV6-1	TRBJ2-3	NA	CASSEAGYTDTQYF
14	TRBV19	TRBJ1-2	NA	CASSADRGLGGYTF
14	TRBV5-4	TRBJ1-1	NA	CASSLGGSHTEAFF
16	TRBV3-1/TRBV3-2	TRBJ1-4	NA	CASSQGLGQANEKLFF
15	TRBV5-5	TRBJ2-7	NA	CASSLGLAGVGEQYF
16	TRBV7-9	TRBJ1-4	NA	CASSLPGKTGVEKLFF
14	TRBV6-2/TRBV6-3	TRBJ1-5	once	CASRQYRGNQPQHF
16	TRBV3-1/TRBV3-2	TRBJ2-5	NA	CASSRGGAGDQETQYF
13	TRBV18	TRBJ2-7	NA	CASSPGERMEQYF
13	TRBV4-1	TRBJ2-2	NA	CASSTRLTGELFF
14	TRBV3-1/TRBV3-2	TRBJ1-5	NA	CASSQTPWEGPQHF
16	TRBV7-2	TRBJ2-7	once	CASSPAGLAGTYEQYF
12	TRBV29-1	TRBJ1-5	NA	CSVADRNQPQHF
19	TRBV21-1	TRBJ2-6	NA	CASSSRPAGISSGANVLTF
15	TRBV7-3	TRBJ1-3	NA	CASSPLGASGNTIYF
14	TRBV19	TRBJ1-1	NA	CASSMWQGNTEAFF
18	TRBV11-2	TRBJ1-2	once	CASSRNTGGRREGYGYTF
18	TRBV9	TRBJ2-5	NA	CASSASAPGLAGQETQYF
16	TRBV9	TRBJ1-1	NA	CASSVAGTGTNTEAFF
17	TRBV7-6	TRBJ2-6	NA	CASSPSGLGAGANVLTF
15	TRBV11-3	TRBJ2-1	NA	CASSLASGNNNEQFF
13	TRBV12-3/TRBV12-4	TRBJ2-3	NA	CASSYGSTDTQYF
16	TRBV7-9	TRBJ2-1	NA	CASSQRSGRRYNEQFF
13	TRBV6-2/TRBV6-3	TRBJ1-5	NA	CASSWDRNQPQHF
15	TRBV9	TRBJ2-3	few	CASSVAGASTDTQYF
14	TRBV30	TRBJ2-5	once	CAWSIGERRETQYF
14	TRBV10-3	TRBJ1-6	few	CAIRGTASTPLLHF
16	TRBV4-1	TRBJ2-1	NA	CASSSLDMVQYNEQFF
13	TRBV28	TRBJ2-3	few	CASSSFRTRTQYF
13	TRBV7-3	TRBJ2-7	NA	CASSLNAPYEQYF
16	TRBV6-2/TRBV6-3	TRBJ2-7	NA	CASSYRLAGGNSEQYF
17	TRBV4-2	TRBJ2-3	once	CASSQDHGTSVTDTQYF
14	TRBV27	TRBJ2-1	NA	CASRASGTYNEQFF
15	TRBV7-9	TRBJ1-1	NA	CASSLKVGENTEAFF
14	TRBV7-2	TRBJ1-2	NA	CASSSKTGVYGYTF
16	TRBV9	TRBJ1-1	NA	CASSVGQGLRDTEAFF
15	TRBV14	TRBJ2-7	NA	CASSPPGRLSYEQYF